This T cell receptor beta chain was recovered during a study of blood T cell repertoires in COVID-19. Study overall: Acute and convalescent COVID-19 specimens originated in the United States, Italy and Spain. Sources were T cells, B-cell-depleted T cells, or PBMCs; the material itself was cDNA or gDNA.

The authors' processing: Reference gene primers were amplified, and this amplification served to estimate nucleated cell counts. The repertoire was sequenced with immunoSEQ multiplex PCR; TCRdb's copy has only in-frame clones and lacks some. The DNA gave D and trimming, while V, J and clone size come from that table. The sample shows 100,000 or so clones, approximately 80% of them seen only once. V lost 9 bases and J lost 7; bases outside the gene matches: 11. The V gene's germline CDR1 is LNHDA and CDR2 SQIVND (reference sequence). The CDR3 extends over 14 amino acids. Sequencing used peripheral blood. The sequence was collected from a human donor in a cohort sampled during active COVID-19. This chain connects TRBV19 to TRBJ2-3; TRBD2 aligns across 9 bases. Here the CDR3 DNA reads TGTGCCAGCGGCGCCGCGGGGGGGCCGAATACGCAGTATTTT. This codes for CASGAAGGPNTQYF.